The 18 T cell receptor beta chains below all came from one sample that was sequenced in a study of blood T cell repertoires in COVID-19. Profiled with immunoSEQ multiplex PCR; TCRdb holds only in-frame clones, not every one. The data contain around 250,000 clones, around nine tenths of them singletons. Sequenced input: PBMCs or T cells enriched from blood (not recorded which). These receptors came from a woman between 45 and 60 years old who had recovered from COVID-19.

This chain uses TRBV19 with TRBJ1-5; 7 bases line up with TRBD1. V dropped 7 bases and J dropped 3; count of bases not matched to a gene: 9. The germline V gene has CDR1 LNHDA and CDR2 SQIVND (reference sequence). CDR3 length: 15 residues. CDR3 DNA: TGTGCCAGTATAAACAGGGGTACCGACAATCAGCCCCAGCATTTT. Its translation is CASINRGTDNQPQHF. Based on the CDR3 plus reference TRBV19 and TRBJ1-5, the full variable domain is DGGITQSPKYLFRKEGQNVTLSCEQNLNHDAMYWYRQDPGQGLRLIYYSQIVNDFQKGDIAEGYSVSREKKESFPLTVTSAQKNPTAFYLCASINRGTDNQPQHFGDGTRLSIL.

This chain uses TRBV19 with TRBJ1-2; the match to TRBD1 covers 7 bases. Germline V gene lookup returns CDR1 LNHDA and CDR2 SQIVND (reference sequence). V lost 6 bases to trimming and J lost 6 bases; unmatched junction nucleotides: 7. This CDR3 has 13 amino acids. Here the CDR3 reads CASRTGRGDGYTF. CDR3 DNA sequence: TGTGCCAGTAGGACAGGGAGAGGCGATGGCTACACCTTC. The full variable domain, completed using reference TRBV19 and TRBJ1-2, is DGGITQSPKYLFRKEGQNVTLSCEQNLNHDAMYWYRQDPGQGLRLIYYSQIVNDFQKGDIAEGYSVSREKKESFPLTVTSAQKNPTAFYLCASRTGRGDGYTFGSGTRLTVV.

In nucleotides, the CDR3 is TGTGCCAGCAGCCAAGGGGCTATGGCGGCCAACGTCCTGACTTTC. Translating it yields CASSQGAMAANVLTF. V and J are TRBV4-2 and TRBJ2-6, with D uncertain. V gave up 1 base and J gave up 6 bases, with 10 bases separating them. CDR3 length: 15 amino acids. CDR1 and CDR2 (germline): LGHNA, YNFKEQ.

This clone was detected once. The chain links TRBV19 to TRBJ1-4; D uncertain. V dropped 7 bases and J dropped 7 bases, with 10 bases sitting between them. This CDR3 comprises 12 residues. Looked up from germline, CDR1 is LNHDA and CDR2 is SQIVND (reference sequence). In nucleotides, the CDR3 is TGTGCCAGTATGTCTGAGGCTGAAAAACTGTTTTTT. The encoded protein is CASMSEAEKLFF.

DNA of the CDR3: TGTGCCAGCAGCTCCGGGACAGGTGCCCAAGAGACCCAGTACTTC. Its translation is CASSSGTGAQETQYF. V gene TRBV6-2 or TRBV6-3 combines with J gene TRBJ2-5, with TRBD1 matching over 8 bases. The CDR3 has 15 residues. The ends lost 6 bases at V and 1 base at J; junction bases unmatched: 7. Looked up from germline, CDR1 is MNHEY and CDR2 is SVGEGT.

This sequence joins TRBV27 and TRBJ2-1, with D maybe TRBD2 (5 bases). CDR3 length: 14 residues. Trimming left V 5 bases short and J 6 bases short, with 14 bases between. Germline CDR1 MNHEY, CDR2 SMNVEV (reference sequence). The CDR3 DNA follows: TGTGCCAGCAGTAAAAGAGGAGGAGCCAATGAGCAGTTCTTC. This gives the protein CASSKRGGANEQFF.

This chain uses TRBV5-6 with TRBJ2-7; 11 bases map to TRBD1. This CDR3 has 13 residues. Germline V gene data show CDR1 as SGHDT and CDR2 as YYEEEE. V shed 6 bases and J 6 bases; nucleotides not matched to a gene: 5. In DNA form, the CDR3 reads TGTGCCAGCAAAGGGACAGGGGGAGGCGAGCAGTACTTC. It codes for CASKGTGGGEQYF.

CDR3 in amino acids: CASSPLRVENSPLHF. The CDR3 DNA is TGTGCCAGCAGCCCCCTACGCGTAGAAAATTCACCCCTCCACTTT. The chain is built from TRBV6-5 and TRBJ1-6; D gene ambiguous. This CDR3 region has 15 residues. V lost 6 bases to trimming and J lost 7 bases, with 16 bases between them. Germline V lookup: CDR1 MNHEY, CDR2 SVGAGI.

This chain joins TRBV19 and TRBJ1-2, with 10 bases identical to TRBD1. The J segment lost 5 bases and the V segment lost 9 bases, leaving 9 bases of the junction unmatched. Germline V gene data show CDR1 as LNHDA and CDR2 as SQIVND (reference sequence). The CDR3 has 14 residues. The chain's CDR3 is CASRGQGGLYGYTF. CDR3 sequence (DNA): TGTGCCAGCCGAGGACAGGGGGGACTATATGGCTACACCTTC. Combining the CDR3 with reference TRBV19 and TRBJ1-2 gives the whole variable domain DGGITQSPKYLFRKEGQNVTLSCEQNLNHDAMYWYRQDPGQGLRLIYYSQIVNDFQKGDIAEGYSVSREKKESFPLTVTSAQKNPTAFYLCASRGQGGLYGYTFGSGTRLTVV.

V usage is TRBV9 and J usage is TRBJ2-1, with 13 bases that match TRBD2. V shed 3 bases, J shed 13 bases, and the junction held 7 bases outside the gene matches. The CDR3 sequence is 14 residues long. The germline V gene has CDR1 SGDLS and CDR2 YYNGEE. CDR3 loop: CASSARTSGSYQFF. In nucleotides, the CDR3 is TGTGCCAGCAGCGCCCGGACTAGCGGGAGTTATCAGTTCTTC.

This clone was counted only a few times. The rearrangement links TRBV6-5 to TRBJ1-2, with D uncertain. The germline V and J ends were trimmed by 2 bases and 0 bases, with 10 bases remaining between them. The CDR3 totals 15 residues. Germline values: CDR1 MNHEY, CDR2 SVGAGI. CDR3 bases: TGTGCCAGCAGTTACAGATCCCCAGCTAACTATGGCTACACCTTC. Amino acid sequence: CASSYRSPANYGYTF.

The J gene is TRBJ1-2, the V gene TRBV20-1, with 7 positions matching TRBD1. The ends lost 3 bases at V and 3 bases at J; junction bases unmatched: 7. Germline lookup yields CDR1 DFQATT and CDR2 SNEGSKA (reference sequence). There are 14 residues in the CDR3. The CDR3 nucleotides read TGCAGTGCTAGTGGGACAGTTCCGCACTATGGCTACACCTTC. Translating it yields CSASGTVPHYGYTF.

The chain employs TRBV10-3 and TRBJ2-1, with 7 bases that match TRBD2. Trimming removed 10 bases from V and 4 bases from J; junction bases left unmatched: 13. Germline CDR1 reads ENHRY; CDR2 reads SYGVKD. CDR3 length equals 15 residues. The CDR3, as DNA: TGTGCCACCCAATGGGGTTCTAGCGGATACAATGAGCAGTTCTTC. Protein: CATQWGSSGYNEQFF.

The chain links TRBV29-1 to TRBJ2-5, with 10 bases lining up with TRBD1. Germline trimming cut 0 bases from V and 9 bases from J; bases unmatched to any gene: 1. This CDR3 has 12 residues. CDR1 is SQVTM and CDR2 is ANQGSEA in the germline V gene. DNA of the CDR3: TGCAGCGTTGAAGAGGACAGGGGGGCCCAGTACTTC. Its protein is CSVEEDRGAQYF.

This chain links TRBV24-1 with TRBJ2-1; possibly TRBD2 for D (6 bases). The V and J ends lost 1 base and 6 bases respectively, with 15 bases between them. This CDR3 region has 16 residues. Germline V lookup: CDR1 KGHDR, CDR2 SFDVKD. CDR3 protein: CATSDFRAGSLNEQFF. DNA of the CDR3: TGTGCCACCAGTGATTTTCGGGCGGGATCGCTCAATGAGCAGTTCTTC.

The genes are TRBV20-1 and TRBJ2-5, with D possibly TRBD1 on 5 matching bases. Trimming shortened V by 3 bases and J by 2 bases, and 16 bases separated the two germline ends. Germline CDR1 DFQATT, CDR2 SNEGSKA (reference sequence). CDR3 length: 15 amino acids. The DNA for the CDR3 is TGCAGTGCTAGTTGGGAAGGCAGGACACAAGAGACCCAGTACTTC. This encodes CSASWEGRTQETQYF.

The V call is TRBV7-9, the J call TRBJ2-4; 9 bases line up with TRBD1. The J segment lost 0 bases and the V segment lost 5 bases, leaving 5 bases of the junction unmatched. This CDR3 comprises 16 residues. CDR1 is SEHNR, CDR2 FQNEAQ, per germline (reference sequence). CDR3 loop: CASSEYRGRAKNIQYF. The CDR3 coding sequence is TGTGCCAGCAGCGAGTACAGGGGGCGAGCCAAAAACATTCAGTACTTC.

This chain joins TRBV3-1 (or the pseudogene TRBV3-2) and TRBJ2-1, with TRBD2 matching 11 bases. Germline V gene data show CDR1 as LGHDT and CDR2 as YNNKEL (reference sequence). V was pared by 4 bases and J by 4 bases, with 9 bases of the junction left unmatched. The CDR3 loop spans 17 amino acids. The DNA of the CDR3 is TGTGCCAGCAGCCTGAGTCTAGCGGGAGGCCCATACAATGAGCAGTTCTTC. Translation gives CASSLSLAGGPYNEQFF.